This TCR beta chain was found in a study of T cells in Graves' hyperthyroidism and ophthalmopathy. The TCR beta CDR3 regions underwent amplification using RNA transcripts as the source. The primer set for the first-round RT-PCR of the TCR CDR3 was HTBI. TCRdb called the multiplex PCR reads again in MiXCR, with one record for every CDR3 protein. The sample has fewer than 550,000 distinct CDR3 sequences; approximately 24% are singletons. This clonotype came up many times. Based on clinical symptoms, serum thyroxine and TRAb, thyroid ultrasound and orbital computed tomography, diagnoses were reached. Losses at the gene ends were 6 bases for V and 4 bases for J; bases not matched to a gene: 9. Germline CDR1 and CDR2: MNHEY and SVGAGI. The CDR3 is 15 amino acids.

The sample taken for sequencing was blood. The gene calls are TRBV6-5 and TRBJ2-7, with 10 bases fitting TRBD2. The receptor comes from a woman in her thirties with Graves' ophthalmopathy. The chain's CDR3 is CASRRSGGALYEQYF. In DNA form, the CDR3 reads TGTGCCAGCAGAAGGAGCGGGGGGGCATTGTACGAGCAGTACTTC.